This T cell receptor beta chain was retrieved from a study of blood T cell repertoires in COVID-19 (TCRdb year 2020). Some background on the complete study: Samples from collaborators originated in the United States, Italy and Spain and spanned both the acute and convalescent phases of COVID-19. The repertoires were made available in a free public database intended to serve as a resource for research on the immune response to SARS-CoV-2. Samples were obtained from the ongoing ImmuneRACE study (first 160 participants) and from approximately 1,200 subjects provided by 6 global collaborators. The sample metadata nearly always contained a de-identified subject ID, COVID-19 status, age in years and sex. The material from the prospective study consisted of cDNA or gDNA derived from T cells, B-cell-depleted T cells, or PBMCs. Subjects who had been exposed to COVID-19, were actively infected with it, or had recovered from it provided the deeply sampled blood TCRbeta repertoires that made up the dataset. HLA class I and class II types, where available, came from metadata supplied by the sample provider rather than from assay-based typing. Summary of the overall study and its limitations: The amount of clinical and demographic metadata varied by source and participant and was provided uncurated.

TCRbeta CDR3 regions were amplified from genomic DNA using the immunoSEQ Assay, a bias-controlled multiplex PCR. In the authors' own workflow: The number of nucleated cells in each sample was estimated by amplification of reference gene primers within the assay. Sequence reads were collapsed and filtered to measure the absolute abundance of every unique TCRbeta CDR3 rearrangement. For each sample, productive Simpson clonality was calculated as the square root of Simpson's diversity index over productive rearrangements. TCRdb re-hosts the immuneACCESS table, in-frame sequences only. Its copies lack some clones; in the studies checked, an unresolved V gene accounts for under half of them, and the cause for the rest is not known. Clonal size and the V and J genes are those of that table, whereas D and trimming came from the DNA. The sample includes some 250,000 clones, with 70% to 90% observed a single time. Approximately 2% of the sample goes to the ten largest clones.

Per the germline V gene, MDHEN is the CDR1 and SYDVKM is the CDR2. The CDR3 holds 15 amino acids from the cysteine to the phenylalanine. Of all the DNA, just the CDR3 is kept, 45 bases in frame from base 1. The V and J ends are trimmed by 4 bases and 1 base, leaving 11 bases between them. This clone occurred once. The target of this receptor is not known. Base qualities are not provided; no much larger clone lies one nucleotide away. Participants in the prospective study were enrolled through a virtual design, were aged roughly 18 to 100 years, and lived in approximately 25 United States geographic areas. In the prospective study, participants were assigned to cohorts based on the clinical history participants reported in a screening survey and a study questionnaire. Recovered participants in ImmuneRACE Cohort 3 were defined as having two consecutive negative NP/OP PCR tests, clearance from a healthcare professional, or resolution of symptoms. Mobile phlebotomists in the prospective study collected whole blood, serum and a nasopharyngeal or oropharyngeal swab from every participant. Over a roughly two-month period, participants in the prospective study had the option of providing additional blood draws and questionnaires. Blood samples from the prospective study were shipped frozen or at room temperature prior to DNA extraction.

This receptor was taken from a woman aged 50 to 60 who had recovered from COVID-19. Sequences were obtained from PBMCs or T cells enriched from blood (not recorded which). The V and J genes are TRBV28 and TRBJ1-3, with a tentative D gene TRBD1 over 5 matching bases. This receptor has the CDR3 CASSSPGTSGNTIYF. The DNA reads as follows: TGTGCCAGCAGTTCCCCGGGGACTTCTGGAAACACCATATATTTT.